This T cell receptor beta chain originates from a study of cytomegalovirus exposure and HLA in healthy donors. Study-wide findings and caveats: Most TCR sequences showed up rarely, but some public TCRs showed up in many donors. Most TCR beta V segments were productive about 87% or about 30% of the time in an earlier analysis. Several of the most significant clusters appeared, in a later analysis, to be linked to common viral pathogens.

The CDR3 length is 14 residues. Germline assignment: CDR1 MNHNS and CDR2 SASEGT. With V trimmed by 8 bases and J by 7 bases, 6 bases remained unmatched. The primer mix had 60 Vbeta and 13 Jbeta primers. Clones were read by immunoSEQ multiplex PCR, and TCRdb kept only the in-frame ones, dropping some. The sample has some 130,000 clones, roughly 74% seen once. Despite likely unrecorded immune exposures, the donors were nominally healthy at the time of sampling. On this clone: Its antigen is currently unknown.

Input material: PBMCs. This sequence originates from a male donor in good health and CMV-seronegative. The chain links TRBV6-1 to TRBJ1-4; 11 positions agree with TRBD1. The CDR3 coding sequence is TGTGCCAGCGTGAGGACAGGGGGCAGTGAAAAACTGTTTTTT. This gives the protein CASVRTGGSEKLFF.